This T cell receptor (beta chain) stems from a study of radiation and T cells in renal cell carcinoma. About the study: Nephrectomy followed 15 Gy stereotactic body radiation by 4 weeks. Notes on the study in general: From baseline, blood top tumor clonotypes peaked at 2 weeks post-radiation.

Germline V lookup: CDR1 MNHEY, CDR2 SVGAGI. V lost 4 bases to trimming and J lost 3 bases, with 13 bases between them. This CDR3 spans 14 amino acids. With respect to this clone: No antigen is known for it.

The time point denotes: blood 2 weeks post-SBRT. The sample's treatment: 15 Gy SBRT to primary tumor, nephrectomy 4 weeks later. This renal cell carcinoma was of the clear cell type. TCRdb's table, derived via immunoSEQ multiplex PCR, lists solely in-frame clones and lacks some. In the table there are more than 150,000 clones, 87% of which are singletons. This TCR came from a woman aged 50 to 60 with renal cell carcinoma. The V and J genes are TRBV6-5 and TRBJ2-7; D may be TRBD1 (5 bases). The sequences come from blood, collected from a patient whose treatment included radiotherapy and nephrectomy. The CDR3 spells CASSFQGGFYEQYF. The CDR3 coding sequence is TGTGCCAGCAGTTTCCAGGGTGGATTCTACGAGCAGTACTTC.